This passage covers 6 T cell receptor beta chains from one sample sequenced in a study of blood T cell repertoires in COVID-19. Profiled with immunoSEQ multiplex PCR; TCRdb holds only in-frame clones, not every one. Seen here are about 73,000 clones, roughly 87% observed once, and the top ten hold approximately 8.9%. Sequenced sample: peripheral blood. Receptors originate from a man older than 75 with acute or convalescent COVID-19.

This chain uses TRBV7-9 with TRBJ2-3; 9 bases match TRBD1. Germline trimming cut 6 bases from V and 3 bases from J; bases unmatched to any gene: 1. CDR1 and CDR2 (germline): SEHNR, FQNEAQ (reference sequence). The CDR3 consists of 13 residues. The CDR3 reads CASSGTGTDTQYF. The DNA for the CDR3 is TGTGCCAGCAGTGGGACAGGGACAGATACGCAGTATTTT.

The chain couples TRBV24-1 to TRBJ2-1; weak D call: TRBD2 (7 bases). The germline V gene encodes CDR1 KGHDR and CDR2 SFDVKD. CDR3 length equals 17 residues. Trimming took 1 base from V and 0 from J, leaving 12 bases between them. CDR3 DNA: TGTGCCACCAGTGATTTTGGGGGGGCCAGCTCCTACAATGAGCAGTTCTTC. This sequence encodes CATSDFGGASSYNEQFF.

The chain links TRBV24-1 to TRBJ1-1, with 7 bases identical to TRBD1. The CDR3 is made up of 17 amino acids. Germline loops: CDR1 KGHDR, CDR2 SFDVKD. The ends lost 3 bases at V and 0 bases at J; junction bases unmatched: 9. The CDR3 region is CATSDPDRVRMNTEAFF. CDR3 sequence (DNA): TGTGCCACCAGTGATCCCGACAGGGTAAGGATGAACACTGAAGCTTTCTTT.

The V and J genes are TRBV6-5 and TRBJ1-2, with TRBD1 as a possible D gene (5 bases). Germline V gene data show CDR1 as MNHEY and CDR2 as SVGAGI. The CDR3 is 13 residues long. V lost 6 bases, J lost 2 bases, and 10 bases lay in between. CDR3 amino acids: CASSRGLNYGYTF. In DNA form, the CDR3 reads TGTGCCAGCAGCCGGGGACTGAACTATGGCTACACCTTC.

The chain combines TRBV7-3 with TRBJ1-1, with D possibly matching TRBD1 (6 bases). The CDR3 is 18 residues long. The germline gives CDR1 SGHTA, CDR2 FQGTGA. V shed 4 bases and J shed 2 bases, with 23 bases lying between them. The CDR3 DNA sequence: TGTGCCAGCAGCTCCCGGCAGGGGCAGGTCACCGCTAACACTGAAGCTTTCTTT. This gives the protein CASSSRQGQVTANTEAFF.

J is TRBJ2-7 and V is TRBV18, with 13 bases matching TRBD2. This CDR3 has 14 amino acids. The germline CDR1 and CDR2 sequences are KGHSH and LQKENI. V was clipped by 5 bases and J by 5 bases; unmatched bases: 3. CDR3 amino acids: CASSTSGGAHEQYF. The CDR3 coding sequence is TGTGCCAGCTCAACTAGCGGGGGGGCCCACGAGCAGTACTTC. The full variable domain, with the rest looked up from reference TRBV18 and TRBJ2-7, is NAGVMQNPRHLVRRRGQEARLRCSPMKGHSHVYWYRQLPEEGLKFMVYLQKENIIDESGMPKERFSAEFPKEGPSILRIQQVVRGDSAAYFCASSTSGGAHEQYFGPGTRLTVT.